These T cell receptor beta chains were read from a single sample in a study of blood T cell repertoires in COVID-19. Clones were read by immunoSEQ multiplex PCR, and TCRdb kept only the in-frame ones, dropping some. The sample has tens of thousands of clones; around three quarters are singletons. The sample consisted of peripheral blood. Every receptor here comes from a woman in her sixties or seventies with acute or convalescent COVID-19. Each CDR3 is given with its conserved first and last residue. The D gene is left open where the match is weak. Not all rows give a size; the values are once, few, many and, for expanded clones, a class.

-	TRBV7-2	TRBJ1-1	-	CASSSGLGGNTEAFF	TGTGCCAGCAGCTCGGGACTGGGCGGGAACACTGAAGCTTTCTTT
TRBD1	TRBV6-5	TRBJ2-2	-	CASSYPGTGGTGELFF	TGTGCCAGCAGTTACCCCGGGACAGGGGGCACCGGGGAGCTGTTTTTT
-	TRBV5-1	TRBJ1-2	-	CASSPDQVGYTF	TGCGCCAGCAGCCCCGACCAGGTTGGCTACACCTTC
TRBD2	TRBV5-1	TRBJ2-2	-	CASRFASGGPGELFF	TGCGCCAGCAGGTTTGCCAGCGGGGGGCCCGGGGAGCTGTTTTTT
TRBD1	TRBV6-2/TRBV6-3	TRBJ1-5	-	CASSNVQGELWRPQHF	TGTGCCAGCAGTAACGTACAGGGGGAGTTGTGGCGGCCCCAGCATTTT
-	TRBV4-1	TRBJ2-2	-	CASSQGAASDANTGELFF	TGCGCCAGCAGCCAAGGCGCGGCTAGCGACGCGAACACCGGGGAGCTGTTTTTT
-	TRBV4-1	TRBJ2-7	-	CASSQPGIGSSYEQYF	TGCGCCAGCAGCCAACCTGGGATTGGGAGCTCCTACGAGCAGTACTTC
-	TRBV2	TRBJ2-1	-	CASKLLSYNEQFF	TGTGCCAGCAAGCTACTAAGTTACAATGAGCAGTTCTTC
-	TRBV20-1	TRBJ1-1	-	CSARERYEAFF	TGCAGTGCTAGAGAGAGATATGAAGCTTTCTTT
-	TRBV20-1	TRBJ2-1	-	CSASGPETNEQFF	TGCAGTGCTAGTGGCCCCGAGACTAATGAGCAGTTCTTC
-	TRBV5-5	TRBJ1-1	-	CASSLGVQGIAEAFF	TGTGCCAGCAGCTTGGGAGTTCAGGGGATCGCTGAAGCTTTCTTT
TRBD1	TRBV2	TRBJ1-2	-	CASSVGQGGNYGYTF	TGTGCCAGCAGTGTGGGACAGGGGGGCAACTATGGCTACACCTTC
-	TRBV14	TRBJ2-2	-	CASAGSPNTGELFF	TGTGCCAGTGCAGGGTCCCCGAACACCGGGGAGCTGTTTTTT
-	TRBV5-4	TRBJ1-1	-	CASSRDTSTEAFF	TGTGCCAGCAGCCGGGACACGAGCACTGAAGCTTTCTTT
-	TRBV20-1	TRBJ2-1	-	CSASYGSGYNEQFF	TGCAGTGCTAGTTACGGGAGCGGCTACAATGAGCAGTTCTTC
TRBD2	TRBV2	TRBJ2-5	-	CASSARLAGGETQYF	TGTGCCAGCAGTGCGCGACTAGCGGGGGGGGAGACCCAGTACTTC
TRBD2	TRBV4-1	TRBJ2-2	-	CASSLGLAGGGLTGELFF	TGCGCCAGCAGCCTGGGACTAGCGGGGGGCGGTTTGACCGGGGAGCTGTTTTTT
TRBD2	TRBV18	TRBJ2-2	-	CASSPSLAALGGELFF	TGTGCCAGCTCACCATCACTAGCGGCCCTTGGCGGGGAGCTGTTTTTT
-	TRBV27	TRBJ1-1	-	CASSLEGVSEAFF	TGTGCCAGCAGTTTAGAAGGGGTTTCAGAAGCTTTCTTT
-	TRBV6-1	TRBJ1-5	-	CASSEAAGSNQPQHF	TGTGCCAGCAGTGAAGCGGCCGGGAGCAATCAGCCCCAGCATTTT
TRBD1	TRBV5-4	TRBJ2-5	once	CASSLWDRGLETQYF	TGTGCCAGCAGCTTGTGGGACAGGGGGCTAGAGACCCAGTACTTC
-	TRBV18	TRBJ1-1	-	CASSPPPAEAFF	TGTGCCAGCTCACCCCCGCCGGCTGAAGCTTTCTTT
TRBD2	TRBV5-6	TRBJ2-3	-	CASSSLPSSGGHPDTQYF	TGTGCCAGCAGCTCTTTACCTTCTAGCGGGGGGCACCCAGATACGCAGTATTTT
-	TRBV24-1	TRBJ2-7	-	CATSVGGTYEQYF	TGTGCCACCAGTGTCGGCGGGACCTACGAGCAGTACTTC
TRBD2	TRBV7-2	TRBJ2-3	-	CASSSLAGVGTDTQYF	TGTGCCAGCAGCTCACTAGCGGGGGTAGGCACAGATACGCAGTATTTT
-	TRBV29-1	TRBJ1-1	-	CSAPGGWTEAFF	TGCAGCGCCCCGGGGGGGTGGACTGAAGCTTTCTTT
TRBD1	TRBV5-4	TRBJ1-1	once	CASSLGQGALNTEAFF	TGTGCCAGCAGCTTGGGGCAGGGGGCCTTAAACACTGAAGCTTTCTTT
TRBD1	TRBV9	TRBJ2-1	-	CASSLGTGHNEQFF	TGTGCCAGCAGCCTTGGGACAGGCCACAATGAGCAGTTCTTC
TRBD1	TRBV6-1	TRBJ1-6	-	CASSEVQTGGSPLHF	TGTGCCAGCAGTGAGGTTCAGACAGGGGGTTCACCCCTCCACTTT
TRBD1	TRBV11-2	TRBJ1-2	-	CASRTGTGNTF	TGTGCCAGCAGGACCGGGACAGGGAACACCTTC
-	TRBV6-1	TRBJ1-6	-	CASSERETYNSPLHF	TGTGCCAGCAGCGAGAGGGAGACCTATAATTCACCCCTCCACTTT